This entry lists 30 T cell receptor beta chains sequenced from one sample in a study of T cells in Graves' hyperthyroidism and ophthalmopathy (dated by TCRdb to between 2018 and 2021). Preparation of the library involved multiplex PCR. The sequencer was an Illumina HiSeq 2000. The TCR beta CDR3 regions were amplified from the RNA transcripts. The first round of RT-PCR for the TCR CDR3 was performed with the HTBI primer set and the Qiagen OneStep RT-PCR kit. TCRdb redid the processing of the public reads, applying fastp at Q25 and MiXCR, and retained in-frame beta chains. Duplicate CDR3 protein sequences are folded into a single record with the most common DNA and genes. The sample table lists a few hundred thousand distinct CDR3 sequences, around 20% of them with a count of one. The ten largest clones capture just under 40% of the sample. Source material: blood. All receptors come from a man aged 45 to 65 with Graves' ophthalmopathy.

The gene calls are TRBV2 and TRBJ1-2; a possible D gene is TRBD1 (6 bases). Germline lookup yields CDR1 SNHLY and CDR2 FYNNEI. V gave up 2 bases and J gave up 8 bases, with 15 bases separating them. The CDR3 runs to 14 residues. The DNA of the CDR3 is TGTGCCAGCAGTGAACAGAACAGGGCTTTCGGCTACACCTTC. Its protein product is CASSEQNRAFGYTF. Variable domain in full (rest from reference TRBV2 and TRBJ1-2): EPEVTQTPSHQVTQMGQEVILRCVPISNHLYFYWYRQILGQKVEFLVSFYNNEISEKSEIFDDQFSVERPDGSNFTLKIRSTKLEDSAMYFCASSEQNRAFGYTFGSGTRLTVV.

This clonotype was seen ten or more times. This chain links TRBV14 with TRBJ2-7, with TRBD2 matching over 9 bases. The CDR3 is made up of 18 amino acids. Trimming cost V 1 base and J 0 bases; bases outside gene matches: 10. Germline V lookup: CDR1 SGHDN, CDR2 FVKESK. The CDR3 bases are TGTGCCAGCAGCCAAGTTCGCGGGAGGGCCTCCGGCTCCTACGAGCAGTACTTC. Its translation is CASSQVRGRASGSYEQYF.

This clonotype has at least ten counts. CDR3 residues: CASSSLRKGLAGGPAGELFF. As DNA, the CDR3 is TGTGCCAGCAGCTCGCTCCGGAAGGGACTAGCGGGAGGGCCAGCCGGGGAGCTGTTTTTT. The gene calls are TRBV11-2 and TRBJ2-2, with 16 nucleotides matching TRBD2. Per the germline V gene, CDR1 is SGHAT and CDR2 is FQNNGV. This CDR3 contains 20 residues. The V segment lost 4 bases and the J segment 6 bases; nucleotides outside the gene matches: 14.

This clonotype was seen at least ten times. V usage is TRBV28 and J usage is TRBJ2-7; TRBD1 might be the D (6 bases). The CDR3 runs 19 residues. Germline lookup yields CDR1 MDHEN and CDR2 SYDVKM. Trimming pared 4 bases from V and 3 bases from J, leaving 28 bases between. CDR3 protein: CASSSRQEWFSRSYYEQYF. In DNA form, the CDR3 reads TGTGCCAGCAGTTCTCGACAGGAGTGGTTCTCTCGCAGCTACTACGAGCAGTACTTC.

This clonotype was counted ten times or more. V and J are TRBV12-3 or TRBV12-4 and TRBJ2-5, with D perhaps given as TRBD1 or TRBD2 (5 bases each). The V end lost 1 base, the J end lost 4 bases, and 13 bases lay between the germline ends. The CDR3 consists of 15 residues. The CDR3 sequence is CASSLEGVRGETQYF. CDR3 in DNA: TGTGCCAGCAGTTTAGAAGGGGTACGGGGAGAGACCCAGTACTTC.

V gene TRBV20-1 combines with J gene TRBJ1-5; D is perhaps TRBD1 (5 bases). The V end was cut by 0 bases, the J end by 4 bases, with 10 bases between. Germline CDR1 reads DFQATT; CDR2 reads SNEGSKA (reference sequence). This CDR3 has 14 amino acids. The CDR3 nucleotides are TGCAGTGCTAGAGATCCTCGGGGGAATCAGCCCCAGCATTTT. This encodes CSARDPRGNQPQHF.

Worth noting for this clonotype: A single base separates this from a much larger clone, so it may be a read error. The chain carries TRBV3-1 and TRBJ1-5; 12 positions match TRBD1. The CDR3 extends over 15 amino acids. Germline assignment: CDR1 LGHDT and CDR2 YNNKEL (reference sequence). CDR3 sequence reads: CVSSLGTGGFQPQHF. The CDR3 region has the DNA TGTGTCAGCAGCCTCGGGACAGGGGGCTTTCAGCCCCAGCATTTT.

The chain's CDR3 is CASIGPTTERSSGDTQYF. The CDR3 DNA sequence: TGTGCCAGCATAGGCCCTACGACAGAGCGTAGTTCAGGGGATACGCAGTATTTT. The gene calls are TRBV28 and TRBJ2-3, with a weak D call TRBD1 (5 bases). Trimming left V 7 bases short and J 6 bases short, with 29 bases between. The CDR3 loop spans 18 amino acids. CDR1 and CDR2 from the germline V gene are MDHEN and SYDVKM.

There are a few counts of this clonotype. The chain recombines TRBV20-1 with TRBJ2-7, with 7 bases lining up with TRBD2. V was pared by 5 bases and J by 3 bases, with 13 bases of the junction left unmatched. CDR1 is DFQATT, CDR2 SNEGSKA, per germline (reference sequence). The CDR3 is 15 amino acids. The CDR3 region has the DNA TGCAGTGCTTGGGACTACCAAAGAGCGGGCTACGAGCAGTACTTC. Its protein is CSAWDYQRAGYEQYF.

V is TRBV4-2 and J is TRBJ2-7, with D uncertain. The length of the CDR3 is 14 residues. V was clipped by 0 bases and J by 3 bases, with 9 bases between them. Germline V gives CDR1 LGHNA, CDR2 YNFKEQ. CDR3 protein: CASSQEEAYYEQYF. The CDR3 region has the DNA TGTGCCAGCAGCCAAGAAGAGGCGTACTACGAGCAGTACTTC.

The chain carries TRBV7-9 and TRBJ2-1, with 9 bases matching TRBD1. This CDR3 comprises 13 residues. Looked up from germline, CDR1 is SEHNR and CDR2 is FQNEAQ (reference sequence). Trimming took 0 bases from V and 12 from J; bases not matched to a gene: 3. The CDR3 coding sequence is TGTGCCAGCAGCTTAGCGCGGGGACAGGGGCAGTTCTTC. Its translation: CASSLARGQGQFF.

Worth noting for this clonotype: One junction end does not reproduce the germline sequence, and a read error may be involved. In DNA, the CDR3 is TGTGCCAGCAGTCCCCGGACAGGTGCCAATCAGCTCCAGCATTTT. This translates into CASSPRTGANQLQHF. The chain carries TRBV28 and TRBJ1-5; 7 bases align to TRBD1. This CDR3 contains 15 residues. Germline assignment: CDR1 MDHEN and CDR2 SYDVKM.

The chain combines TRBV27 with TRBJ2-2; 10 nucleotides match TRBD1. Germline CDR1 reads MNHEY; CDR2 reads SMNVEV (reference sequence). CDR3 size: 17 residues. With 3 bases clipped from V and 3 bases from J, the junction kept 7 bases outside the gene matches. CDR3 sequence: CASSFLRQGAYTGELFF. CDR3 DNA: TGTGCCAGCAGTTTTTTGAGACAGGGGGCATACACCGGGGAGCTGTTTTTT.

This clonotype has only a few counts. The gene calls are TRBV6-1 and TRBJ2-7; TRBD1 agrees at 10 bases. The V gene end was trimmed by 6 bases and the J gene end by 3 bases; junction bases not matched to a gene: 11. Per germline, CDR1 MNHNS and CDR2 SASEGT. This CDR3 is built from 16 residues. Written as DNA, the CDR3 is TGTGCCAGCAGCCTCTCTGCGACAGGGGGCCTCTACGAGCAGTACTTC. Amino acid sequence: CASSLSATGGLYEQYF.

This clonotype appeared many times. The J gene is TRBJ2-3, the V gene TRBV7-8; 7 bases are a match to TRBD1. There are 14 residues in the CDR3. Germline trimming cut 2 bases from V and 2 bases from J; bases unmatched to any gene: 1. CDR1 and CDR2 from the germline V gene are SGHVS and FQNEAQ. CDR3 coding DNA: TGTGCCAGCAGCTTAAGGGGGCACACAGATACGCAGTATTTT. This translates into CASSLRGHTDTQYF.

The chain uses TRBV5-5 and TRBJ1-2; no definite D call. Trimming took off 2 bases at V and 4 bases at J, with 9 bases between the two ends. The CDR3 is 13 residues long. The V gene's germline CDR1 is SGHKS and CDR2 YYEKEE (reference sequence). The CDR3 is CASSFSGFYGYTF. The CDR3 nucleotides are TGTGCCAGCAGCTTTTCGGGCTTCTATGGCTACACCTTC.

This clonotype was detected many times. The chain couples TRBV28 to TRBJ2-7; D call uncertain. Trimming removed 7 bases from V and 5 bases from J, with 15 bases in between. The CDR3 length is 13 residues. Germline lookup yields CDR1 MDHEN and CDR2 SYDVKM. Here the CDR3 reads CASTPGQYHEQYF. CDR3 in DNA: TGTGCCAGCACCCCGGGCCAATACCACGAGCAGTACTTC.

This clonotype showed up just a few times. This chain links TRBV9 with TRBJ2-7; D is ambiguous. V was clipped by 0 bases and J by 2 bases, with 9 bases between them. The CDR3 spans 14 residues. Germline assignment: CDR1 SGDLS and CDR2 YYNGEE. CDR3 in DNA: TGTGCCAGCAGCGTAGAGGGCGACCCCTACGAGCAGTACTTC. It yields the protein CASSVEGDPYEQYF. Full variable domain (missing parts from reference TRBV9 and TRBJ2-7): DSGVTQTPKHLITATGQRVTLRCSPRSGDLSVYWYQQSLDQGLQFLIQYYNGEERAKGNILERFSAQQFPDLHSELNLSSLELGDSALYFCASSVEGDPYEQYFGPGTRLTVT.

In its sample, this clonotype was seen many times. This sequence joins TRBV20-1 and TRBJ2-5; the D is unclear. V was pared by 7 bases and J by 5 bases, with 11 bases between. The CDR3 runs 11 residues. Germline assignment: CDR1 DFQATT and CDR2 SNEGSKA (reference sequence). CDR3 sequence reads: CSGVVGETQYF. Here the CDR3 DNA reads TGCAGTGGCGTAGTAGGGGAGACCCAGTACTTC.

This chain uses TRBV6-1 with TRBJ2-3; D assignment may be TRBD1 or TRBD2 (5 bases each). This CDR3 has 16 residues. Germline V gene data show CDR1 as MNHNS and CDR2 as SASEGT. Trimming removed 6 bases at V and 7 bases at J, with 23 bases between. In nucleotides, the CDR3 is TGTGCCAGCAGAGGTGCCGGGCCAGGGAGTCTCTATACGCAGTATTTT. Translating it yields CASRGAGPGSLYTQYF.

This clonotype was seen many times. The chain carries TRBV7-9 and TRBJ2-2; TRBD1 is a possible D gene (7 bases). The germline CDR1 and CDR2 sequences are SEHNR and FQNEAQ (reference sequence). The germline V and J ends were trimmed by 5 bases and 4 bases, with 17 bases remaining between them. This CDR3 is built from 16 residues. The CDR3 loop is CASSLQRQGGTGELFF. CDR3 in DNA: TGTGCCAGCAGCCTCCAACGACAGGGAGGCACCGGGGAGCTGTTTTTT.

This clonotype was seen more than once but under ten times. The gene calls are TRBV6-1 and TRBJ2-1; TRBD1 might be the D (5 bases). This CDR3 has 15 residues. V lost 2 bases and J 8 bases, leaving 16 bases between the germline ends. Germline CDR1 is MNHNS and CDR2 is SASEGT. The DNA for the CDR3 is TGTGCCAGCAGTGAATGGGGCAGGCCGGAAGATGAGCAGTTCTTC. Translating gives CASSEWGRPEDEQFF.

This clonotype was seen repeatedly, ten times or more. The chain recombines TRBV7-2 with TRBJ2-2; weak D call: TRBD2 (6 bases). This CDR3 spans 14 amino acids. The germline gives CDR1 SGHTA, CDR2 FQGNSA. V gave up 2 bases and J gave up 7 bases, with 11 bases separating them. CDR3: CASSLTQRVGELFF. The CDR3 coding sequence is TGTGCCAGCAGCTTAACACAGCGGGTCGGGGAGCTGTTTTTT.

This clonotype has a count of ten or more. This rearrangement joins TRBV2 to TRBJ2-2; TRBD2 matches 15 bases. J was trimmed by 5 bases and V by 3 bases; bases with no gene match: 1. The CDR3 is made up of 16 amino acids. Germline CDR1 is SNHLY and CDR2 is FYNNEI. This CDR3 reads CASSEGTSGRTGELFF. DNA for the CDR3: TGTGCCAGCAGTGAGGGGACTAGCGGGAGGACCGGGGAGCTGTTTTTT. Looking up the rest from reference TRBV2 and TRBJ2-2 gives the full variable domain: EPEVTQTPSHQVTQMGQEVILRCVPISNHLYFYWYRQILGQKVEFLVSFYNNEISEKSEIFDDQFSVERPDGSNFTLKIRSTKLEDSAMYFCASSEGTSGRTGELFFGEGSRLTVL.

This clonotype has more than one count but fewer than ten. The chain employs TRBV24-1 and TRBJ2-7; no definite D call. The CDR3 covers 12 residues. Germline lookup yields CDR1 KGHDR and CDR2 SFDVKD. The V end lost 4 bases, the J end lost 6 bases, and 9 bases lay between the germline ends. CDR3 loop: CATSEQWGEQYF. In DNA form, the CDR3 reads TGTGCCACCAGTGAGCAGTGGGGCGAGCAGTACTTC.

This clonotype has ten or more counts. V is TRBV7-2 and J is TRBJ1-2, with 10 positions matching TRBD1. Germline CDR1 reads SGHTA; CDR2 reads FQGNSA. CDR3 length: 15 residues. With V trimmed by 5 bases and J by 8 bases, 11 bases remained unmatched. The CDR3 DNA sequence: TGTGCCAGCAGCCTAGTCCCCCGGGACAGGGGCGGCTACACCTTC. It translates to CASSLVPRDRGGYTF.

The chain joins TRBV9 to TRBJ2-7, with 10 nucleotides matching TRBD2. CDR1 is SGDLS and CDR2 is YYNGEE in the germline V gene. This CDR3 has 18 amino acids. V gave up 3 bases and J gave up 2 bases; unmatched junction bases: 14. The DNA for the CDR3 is TGTGCCAGCAGCGGGGGATCGGGGCTAGCGGGAGAGGCCTACGAGCAGTACTTC. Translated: CASSGGSGLAGEAYEQYF.

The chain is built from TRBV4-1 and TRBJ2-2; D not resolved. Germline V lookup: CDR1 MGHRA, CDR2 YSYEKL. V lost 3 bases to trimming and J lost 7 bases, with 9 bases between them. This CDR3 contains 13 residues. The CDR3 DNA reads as TGCGCCAGCAGCCAGAGGACGGGCGGGGAGCTGTTTTTT. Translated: CASSQRTGGELFF.

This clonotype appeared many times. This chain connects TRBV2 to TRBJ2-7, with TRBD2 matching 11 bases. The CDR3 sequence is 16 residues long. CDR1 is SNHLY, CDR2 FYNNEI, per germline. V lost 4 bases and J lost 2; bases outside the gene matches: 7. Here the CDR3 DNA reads TGTGCCAGCAGTGGGCGGGGGACTAGCGGCACCTACGAGCAGTACTTC. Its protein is CASSGRGTSGTYEQYF. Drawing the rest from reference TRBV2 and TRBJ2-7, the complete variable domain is EPEVTQTPSHQVTQMGQEVILRCVPISNHLYFYWYRQILGQKVEFLVSFYNNEISEKSEIFDDQFSVERPDGSNFTLKIRSTKLEDSAMYFCASSGRGTSGTYEQYFGPGTRLTVT.

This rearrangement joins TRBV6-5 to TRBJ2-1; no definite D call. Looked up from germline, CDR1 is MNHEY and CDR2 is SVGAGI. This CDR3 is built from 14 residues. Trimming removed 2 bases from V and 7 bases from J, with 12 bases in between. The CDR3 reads CASSYRYSTNEQFF. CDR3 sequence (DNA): TGTGCCAGCAGTTACAGATACAGCACGAATGAGCAGTTCTTC.